This T cell receptor beta chain was obtained from a study of T cell responses to AZD1222 COVID-19 vaccine. Turning to the study itself: Second-dose groups at about 4 or about 12 weeks were pooled.

Comment on this clone: Its antigen is unknown.

Using immunoSEQ multiplex PCR, the repertoire was profiled, and TCRdb retains in-frame clones only, with some absent. The sample records 150,000 or so clones, roughly nine tenths being singletons. Notes on the study in general: Samples come after the peak T cell response, not at day 14. In a largely white British group with more females than males, clonal diversity was possibly underestimated. Baseline seropositivity occurred in only six or seven AZD1222 recipients.

Germline CDR1 SGHVS, CDR2 FNYEAQ. This CDR3 is built from 18 residues. Trimming removed 3 bases from V and 2 bases from J, with 20 bases in between. The sequence was obtained from an adult in good health. This rearrangement joins TRBV7-6 to TRBJ1-5; the D is unclear. The sequenced sample was peripheral blood, obtained on day 0 of AZD1222 vaccination. The CDR3 region is CASSFRAGEFGGNQPQHF. For the CDR3, the DNA is TGTGCCAGCAGCTTTCGGGCAGGAGAGTTTGGCGGCAATCAGCCCCAGCATTTT.